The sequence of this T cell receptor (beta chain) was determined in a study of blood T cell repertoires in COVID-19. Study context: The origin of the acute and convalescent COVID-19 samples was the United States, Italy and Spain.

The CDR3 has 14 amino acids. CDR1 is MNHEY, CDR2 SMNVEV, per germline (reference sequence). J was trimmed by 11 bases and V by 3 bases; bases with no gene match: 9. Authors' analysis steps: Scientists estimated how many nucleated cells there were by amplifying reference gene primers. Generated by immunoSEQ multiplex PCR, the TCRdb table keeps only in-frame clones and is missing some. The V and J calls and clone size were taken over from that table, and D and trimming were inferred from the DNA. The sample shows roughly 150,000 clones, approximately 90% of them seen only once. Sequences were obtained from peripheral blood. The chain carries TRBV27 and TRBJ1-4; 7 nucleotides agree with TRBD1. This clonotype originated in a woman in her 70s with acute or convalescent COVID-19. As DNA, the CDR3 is TGTGCCAGCAGTTTTGAGGGACAGCATTATAAACTGTTTTTT. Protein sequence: CASSFEGQHYKLFF. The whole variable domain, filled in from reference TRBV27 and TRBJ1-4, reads EAQVTQNPRYLITVTGKKLTVTCSQNMNHEYMSWYRQDPGLGLRQIYYSMNVEVTDKGDVPEGYKVSRKEKRNFPLILESPSPNQTSLYFCASSFEGQHYKLFFGSGTQLSVL.